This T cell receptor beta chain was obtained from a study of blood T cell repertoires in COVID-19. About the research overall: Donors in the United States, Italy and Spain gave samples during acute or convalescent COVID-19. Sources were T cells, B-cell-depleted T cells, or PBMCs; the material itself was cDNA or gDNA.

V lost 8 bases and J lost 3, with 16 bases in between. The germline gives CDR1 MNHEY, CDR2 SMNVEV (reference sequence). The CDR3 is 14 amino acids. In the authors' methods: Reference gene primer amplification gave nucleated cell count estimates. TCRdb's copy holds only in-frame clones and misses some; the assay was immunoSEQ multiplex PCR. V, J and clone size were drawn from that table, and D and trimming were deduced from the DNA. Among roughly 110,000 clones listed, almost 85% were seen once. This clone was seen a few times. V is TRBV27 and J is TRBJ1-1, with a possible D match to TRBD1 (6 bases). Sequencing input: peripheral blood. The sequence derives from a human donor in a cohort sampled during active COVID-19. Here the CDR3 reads CASREYREDTEAFF. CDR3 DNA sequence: TGTGCCAGCCGTGAATACAGGGAAGACACTGAAGCTTTCTTT.